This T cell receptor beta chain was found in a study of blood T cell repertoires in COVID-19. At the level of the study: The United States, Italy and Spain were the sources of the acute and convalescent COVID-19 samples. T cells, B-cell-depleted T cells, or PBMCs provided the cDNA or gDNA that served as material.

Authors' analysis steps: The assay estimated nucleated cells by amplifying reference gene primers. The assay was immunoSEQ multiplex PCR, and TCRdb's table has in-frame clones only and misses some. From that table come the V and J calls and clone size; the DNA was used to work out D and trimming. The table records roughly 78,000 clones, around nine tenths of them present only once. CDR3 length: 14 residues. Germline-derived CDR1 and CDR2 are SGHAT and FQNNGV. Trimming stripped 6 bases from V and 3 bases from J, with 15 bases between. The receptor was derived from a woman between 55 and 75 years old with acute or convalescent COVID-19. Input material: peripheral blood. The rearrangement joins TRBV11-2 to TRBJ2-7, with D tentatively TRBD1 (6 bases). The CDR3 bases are TGTGCCAGCAGGGCAGGCAGGGGCGACTACGAGCAGTACTTC. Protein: CASRAGRGDYEQYF. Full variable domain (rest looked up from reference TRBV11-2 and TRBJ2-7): EAGVAQSPRYKIIEKRQSVAFWCNPISGHATLYWYQQILGQGPKLLIQFQNNGVVDDSQLPKDRFSAERLKGVDSTLKIQPAKLEDSAVYLCASRAGRGDYEQYFGPGTRLTVT.